Following are 13 T cell receptor beta chains from one sample sequenced in a study of cytomegalovirus exposure and HLA in healthy donors. PCR involved 60 Vbeta and 13 Jbeta primers. The data were produced by immunoSEQ multiplex PCR, yet TCRdb's version contains in-frame clones alone and is incomplete. This sample yields some 140,000 clones, of which approximately 80% are seen a single time; over 2% belongs to the top ten. Sequencing input: PBMCs. The receptors here all came from a man aged 25 to 40 in good health and CMV-seronegative.

This rearrangement joins TRBV5-1 to TRBJ2-5; TRBD2 matches at 8 bases. With V trimmed by 4 bases and J by 5 bases, 10 bases remained unmatched. Germline V gene data show CDR1 as SGHRS and CDR2 as YFSETQ. The CDR3 has 15 amino acids. In DNA, the CDR3 is TGCGCCAGCAGCACCGGGATCCCGGGAGGGGAGACCCAGTACTTC. Protein product: CASSTGIPGGETQYF.

This chain connects TRBV5-1 to TRBJ1-1; 11 bases are a match to TRBD1. Germline assignment: CDR1 SGHRS and CDR2 YFSETQ. The CDR3 is 15 amino acids. With V trimmed by 2 bases and J by 6 bases, 6 bases remained unmatched. The CDR3 spells CASSFNRDRGAEAFF. As DNA, the CDR3 is TGCGCCAGCAGCTTCAACCGGGACAGGGGGGCTGAAGCTTTCTTT.

The rearrangement joins TRBV7-2 to TRBJ2-1; TRBD2 aligns across 11 bases. Germline loops: CDR1 SGHTA, CDR2 FQGNSA. The length of the CDR3 is 14 residues. Trimming cost V 0 bases and J 15 bases; bases outside gene matches: 7. Here the CDR3 reads CASSLALAGGWGFF. CDR3 nucleotide sequence: TGTGCCAGCAGCTTAGCGCTAGCGGGAGGTTGGGGGTTCTTC.

In nucleotides, the CDR3 is TGTGCCAGCAGCTTACCCAGGGGGGCAGTGAGACAAGAGACCCAGTACTTC. Encoded protein: CASSLPRGAVRQETQYF. The chain links TRBV7-2 to TRBJ2-5, with a possible D match to TRBD1 (7 bases). The CDR3 covers 17 residues. Germline V gene lookup returns CDR1 SGHTA and CDR2 FQGNSA. V was shortened by 2 bases and J by 2 bases, with 18 bases between the two germline ends.

This chain connects TRBV6-4 to TRBJ2-2, with a weak D call TRBD2 (5 bases). Germline values: CDR1 MRHNA, CDR2 SNTAGT. V shed 7 bases and J shed 1 base, with 10 bases lying between them. This CDR3 comprises 14 residues. The CDR3 bases are TGTGCCAGCATCGAGGCGGGGAACACCGGGGAGCTGTTTTTT. The encoded protein is CASIEAGNTGELFF.

The J gene is TRBJ2-2, the V gene TRBV7-2, with 8 bases that match TRBD1. CDR1 and CDR2 (germline): SGHTA, FQGNSA. The CDR3 sequence is 14 residues long. Trimming cost V 4 bases and J 7 bases; bases outside gene matches: 5. This CDR3 is CASSSQGAIGELFF. For the CDR3, the DNA is TGTGCCAGCAGCTCCCAGGGGGCAATCGGGGAGCTGTTTTTT.

A single count supports this clone. V is TRBV7-2 and J is TRBJ1-5; D possibly corresponds to TRBD1 (6 bases). V lost 5 bases to trimming and J lost 1 base, with 18 bases between them. The CDR3 totals 17 residues. Germline V lookup: CDR1 SGHTA, CDR2 FQGNSA. This CDR3 is CASSLIRGSRSNQPQHF. The CDR3 DNA follows: TGTGCCAGCAGCCTTATCAGGGGAAGCAGGAGCAATCAGCCCCAGCATTTT. The whole variable domain, remainder taken from reference TRBV7-2 and TRBJ1-5, is GAGVSQSPSNKVTEKGKDVELRCDPISGHTALYWYRQSLGQGLEFLIYFQGNSAPDKSGLPSDRFSAERTGGSVSTLTIQRTQQEDSAVYLCASSLIRGSRSNQPQHFGDGTRLSIL.

The rearrangement links TRBV6-5 to TRBJ1-5; no reliable D call. V was shortened by 0 bases and J by 2 bases, with 8 bases between the two germline ends. CDR1 MNHEY and CDR2 SVGAGI come from the germline V gene. The CDR3 is made up of 15 amino acids. This CDR3 reads CASSYSRVGNQPQHF. Written as DNA, the CDR3 is TGTGCCAGCAGTTACTCACGCGTTGGCAATCAGCCCCAGCATTTT.

V gene TRBV19 combines with J gene TRBJ2-2; TRBD2 agrees at 10 bases. The CDR3 runs 15 residues. Losses at the gene ends were 7 bases for V and 7 bases for J; bases not matched to a gene: 9. Germline V gives CDR1 LNHDA, CDR2 SQIVND (reference sequence). The CDR3 protein is CASIPSGSLGGELFF. Here the CDR3 DNA reads TGTGCCAGTATTCCTAGCGGGAGTTTGGGCGGGGAGCTGTTTTTT. Full variable domain (rest looked up from reference TRBV19 and TRBJ2-2): DGGITQSPKYLFRKEGQNVTLSCEQNLNHDAMYWYRQDPGQGLRLIYYSQIVNDFQKGDIAEGYSVSREKKESFPLTVTSAQKNPTAFYLCASIPSGSLGGELFFGEGSRLTVL.

The chain uses TRBV7-2 and TRBJ2-3, with D uncertain. Trimming removed 3 bases from V and 0 bases from J, with 10 bases in between. The CDR3 sequence is 15 residues long. Germline assignment: CDR1 SGHTA and CDR2 FQGNSA. The chain's CDR3 is CASSFRLYSTDTQYF. Here the CDR3 DNA reads TGTGCCAGCAGCTTCCGACTCTATAGCACAGATACGCAGTATTTT.

The rearrangement uses TRBV25-1 and TRBJ1-2, with no clear D. The CDR3 spans 15 residues. Germline V CDR1 and CDR2: MGHDK, SYGVNS. The V end was cut by 1 base, the J end by 3 bases, with 12 bases between. DNA of the CDR3: TGTGCCAGCAGTGAATTTAACTCCAGGCACTATGGCTACACCTTC. Translated, it gives CASSEFNSRHYGYTF.

This chain joins TRBV6-6 and TRBJ2-1, with 7 bases identical to TRBD2. The junction had 9 bases not matched to a gene; V was cut back by 6 bases and J by 7 bases. Germline CDR1 reads MNHNY; CDR2 reads SVGAGI (reference sequence). The CDR3 sequence is 14 residues long. This CDR3 is CASRSLALLNEQFF. The CDR3 bases are TGTGCCAGCAGATCACTAGCGCTTCTTAATGAGCAGTTCTTC.

This chain links TRBV2 with TRBJ2-7; D is ambiguous. The CDR3 is 12 amino acids. Germline V CDR1 and CDR2: SNHLY, FYNNEI. The V end was cut by 7 bases, the J end by 1 base, with 8 bases between. The CDR3 loop reads CASTVVSYEQYF. The DNA for the CDR3 is TGTGCCAGCACTGTCGTATCCTACGAGCAGTACTTC.